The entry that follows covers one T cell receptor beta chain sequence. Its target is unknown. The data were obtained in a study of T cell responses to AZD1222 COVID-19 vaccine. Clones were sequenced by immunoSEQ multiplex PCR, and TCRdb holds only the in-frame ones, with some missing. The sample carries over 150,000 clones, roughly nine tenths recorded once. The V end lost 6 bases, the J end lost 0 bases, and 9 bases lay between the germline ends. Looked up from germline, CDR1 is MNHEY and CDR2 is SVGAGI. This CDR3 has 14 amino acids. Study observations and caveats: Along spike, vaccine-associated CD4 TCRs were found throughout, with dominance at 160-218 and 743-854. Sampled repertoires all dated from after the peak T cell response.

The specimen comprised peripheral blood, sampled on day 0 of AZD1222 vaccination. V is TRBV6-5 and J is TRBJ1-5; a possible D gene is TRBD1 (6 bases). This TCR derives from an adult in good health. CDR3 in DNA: TGTGCCAGCAGACAGGGTTATAGCAATCAGCCCCAGCATTTT. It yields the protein CASRQGYSNQPQHF.